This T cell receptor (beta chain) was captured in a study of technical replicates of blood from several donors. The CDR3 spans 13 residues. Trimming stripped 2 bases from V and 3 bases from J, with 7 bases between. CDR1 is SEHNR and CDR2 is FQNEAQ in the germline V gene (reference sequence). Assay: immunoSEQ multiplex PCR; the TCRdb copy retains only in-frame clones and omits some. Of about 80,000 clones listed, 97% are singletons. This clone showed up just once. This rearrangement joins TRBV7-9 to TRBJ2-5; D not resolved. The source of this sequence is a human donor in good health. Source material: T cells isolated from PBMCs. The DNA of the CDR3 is TGTGCCAGCAGCTTAAACAGCAAAGAGACCCAGTACTTC. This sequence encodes CASSLNSKETQYF.